These 10 T cell receptor beta chains were all obtained from the same sample, sequenced in a study of graft-versus-host responses after intestinal transplantation. No antigens are known for them. TCRdb's table, derived via immunoSEQ multiplex PCR, lists solely in-frame clones and lacks some. The sample has about 130,000 clones, about 90% seen once. This specimen consisted of unstimulated CD4+ T cells sorted from spleen or lymph node cells, obtained before intestinal transplant. These receptors all stem from a human donor who received an intestinal transplant.

The genes are TRBV11-3 and TRBJ2-1; 11 positions match TRBD1. This CDR3 has 15 residues. The V gene's germline CDR1 is SGHNT and CDR2 YENEEA. The V segment lost 3 bases and the J segment 3 bases; nucleotides outside the gene matches: 1. The CDR3: CASSLGQGVYNEQFF. The CDR3 DNA reads TGTGCCAGCAGCTTGGGACAGGGGGTCTACAATGAGCAGTTCTTC.

The V call is TRBV7-7, the J call TRBJ2-5; TRBD2 matches at 7 bases. The CDR3 is 15 amino acids. J lost 4 bases, V lost 5 bases, and 10 bases had no gene match. Germline V gene sequence: CDR1 SSHAT, CDR2 FNYEAQ (reference sequence). CDR3 bases: TGTGCCAGCAGCCCGCAGGGCGTAGCGGGAGAGACCCAGTACTTC. It codes for CASSPQGVAGETQYF.

This sequence joins TRBV30 and TRBJ1-1; perhaps TRBD1 as D (5 bases). CDR3 length equals 12 residues. Germline V gives CDR1 GTSNPN, CDR2 SVGIG (reference sequence). Trimming left V 2 bases short and J 2 bases short, with 6 bases between. DNA for the CDR3: TGTGCCTGGAGTAGGACAAACACTGAAGCTTTCTTT. This codes for CAWSRTNTEAFF.

V is TRBV5-1 and J is TRBJ2-6, with D uncertain. Trimming removed 3 bases from V and 0 bases from J, with 19 bases in between. The CDR3 runs 19 residues. Germline V gene lookup returns CDR1 SGHRS and CDR2 YFSETQ. CDR3 in DNA: TGCGCCAGCAGCTCGGTCTTAGACGGAATGAACTCTGGGGCCAACGTCCTGACTTTC. Its translation: CASSSVLDGMNSGANVLTF.

The V gene is TRBV19, the J gene TRBJ2-1; no clear D. CDR1 LNHDA and CDR2 SQIVND come from the germline V gene (reference sequence). The V end lost 0 bases, the J end lost 4 bases, and 13 bases lay between the germline ends. This CDR3 region has 16 residues. DNA of the CDR3: TGTGCCAGTAGTATAGATCTCACCGAGGCATACAATGAGCAGTTCTTC. Residues: CASSIDLTEAYNEQFF.

The chain employs TRBV19 and TRBJ1-1; D call uncertain. Germline CDR1 is LNHDA and CDR2 is SQIVND (reference sequence). This CDR3 spans 15 amino acids. The V and J ends lost 6 bases and 3 bases respectively, with 17 bases between them. The CDR3 region has the DNA TGTGCCAGTAGGAATCTAGGTGTCCTCGACACTGAAGCTTTCTTT. Residues: CASRNLGVLDTEAFF.

The CDR3 protein is CAWSPGLVRDIQYF. CDR3 nucleotides: TGTGCCTGGAGCCCTGGGTTGGTCCGGGACATTCAGTACTTC. This chain uses TRBV30 with TRBJ2-4; D not certain. The V and J ends lost 3 bases and 8 bases respectively, with 17 bases between them. CDR1 is GTSNPN and CDR2 is SVGIG in the germline V gene (reference sequence). CDR3 size: 14 residues.

For this clone: Mismatch with germline at one junction end may stem from a read error. V is TRBV15 and J is TRBJ2-7; 9 bases match TRBD1. This CDR3 spans 15 amino acids. Germline V gene lookup returns CDR1 LNHNV and CDR2 YYDKDF (reference sequence). The CDR3 reads CATSRAGQGLYEQYF. CDR3 DNA sequence: TGTGCCACCAGTAGAGCGGGACAGGGTCTGTACGAGCAGTACTTC.

The chain recombines TRBV28 with TRBJ1-1; D gene unclear. The germline CDR1 and CDR2 sequences are MDHEN and SYDVKM. Trimming pared 3 bases from V and 5 bases from J, leaving 13 bases between. The CDR3 spans 14 residues. CDR3 coding DNA: TGTGCCAGCAGTTTCCCCCCCGGGCGGACTGAAGCTTTCTTT. Encoded protein: CASSFPPGRTEAFF.

The V and J genes are TRBV19 and TRBJ1-1; 8 bases align to TRBD1. The CDR3 spans 16 residues. J lost 1 base, V lost 5 bases, and 9 bases had no gene match. The germline V gene encodes CDR1 LNHDA and CDR2 SQIVND (reference sequence). CDR3 amino acids: CASSPRRGQRNTEAFF. CDR3 coding DNA: TGTGCCAGTAGTCCACGCAGGGGGCAACGGAACACTGAAGCTTTCTTT.